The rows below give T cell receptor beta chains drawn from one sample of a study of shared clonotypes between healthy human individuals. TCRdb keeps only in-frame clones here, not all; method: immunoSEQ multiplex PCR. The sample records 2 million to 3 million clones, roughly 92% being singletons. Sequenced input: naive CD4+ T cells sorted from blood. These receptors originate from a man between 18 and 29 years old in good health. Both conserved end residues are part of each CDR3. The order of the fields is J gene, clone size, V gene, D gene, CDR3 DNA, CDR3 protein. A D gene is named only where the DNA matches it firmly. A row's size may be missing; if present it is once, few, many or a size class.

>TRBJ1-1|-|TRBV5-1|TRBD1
TGCGCCAGCAGCCTAGGGACAGGGGGCTGGAACACTGAAGCTTTCTTT
CASSLGTGGWNTEAFF
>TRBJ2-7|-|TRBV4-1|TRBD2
TGCGCCAGCAGCCAAACTAGCGGGAGAACCGAGCAGTACTTC
CASSQTSGRTEQYF
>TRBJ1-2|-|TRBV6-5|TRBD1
TGTGCCAGCAGTCGTCCCGGGACAGCCGCGGCCGGCTACACCTTC
CASSRPGTAAAGYTF
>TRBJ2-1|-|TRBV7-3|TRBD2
TGTGCCAGCAGCCACCGGGGGGGTGAGCAGTTCTTC
CASSHRGGEQFF
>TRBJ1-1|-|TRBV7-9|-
TGTGCCAGCAGGGTAACAGCTATGAACACTGAAGCTTTCTTT
CASRVTAMNTEAFF
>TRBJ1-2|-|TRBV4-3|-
TGCGCCAGCAGCCCAGTCGACCGGGACTTCTATGGCTACACCTTC
CASSPVDRDFYGYTF
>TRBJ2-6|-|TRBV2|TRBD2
TGTGCCAGCAGTTCCACTAGCGGGATCTCTGGGGCCAACGTCCTGACTTTC
CASSSTSGISGANVLTF
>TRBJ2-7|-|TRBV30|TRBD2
TGTGCCTGGAGTGGACTAGCGGGGCTCGAGCAGTACTTC
CAWSGLAGLEQYF
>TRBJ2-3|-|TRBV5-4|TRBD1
TGTGCCAGCAGATCCACAGGGGCCCCGAGCACAGATACGCAGTATTTT
CASRSTGAPSTDTQYF
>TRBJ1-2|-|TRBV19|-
TGTGCCAGTAGTAGTTATATAGGGACGACGGGTGGCTACACCTTC
CASSSYIGTTGGYTF
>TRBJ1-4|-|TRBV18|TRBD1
TGTGCCAGCTCACCACGGACAGGAGCAAATGAAAAACTGTTTTTT
CASSPRTGANEKLFF
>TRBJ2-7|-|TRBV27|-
TGTGCCAGCAGTTTTTGGCAGGGCTCCCTCTACGAGCAGTACTTC
CASSFWQGSLYEQYF
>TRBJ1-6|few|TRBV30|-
TGTGCCTGGAGTGTGCAGGAATATTCACCCCTCCACTTT
CAWSVQEYSPLHF
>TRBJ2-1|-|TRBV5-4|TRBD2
TGTGCCAGCAGCTTGGATGGGACTAGCGGGAGTTACAATGAGCAGTTCTTC
CASSLDGTSGSYNEQFF
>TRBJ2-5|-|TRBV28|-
TGTGCCAGCAGTTCTGAGACCCAGTACTTC
CASSSETQYF
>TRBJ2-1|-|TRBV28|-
TGTGCCAGCAGTTTTTATATCTCCTACAATGAGCAGTTCTTC
CASSFYISYNEQFF
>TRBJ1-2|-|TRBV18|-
TGTGCCAGCTCACCAGGGGCAGGGGATGGCTACACCTTC
CASSPGAGDGYTF
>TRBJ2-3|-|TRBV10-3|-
TGTGCCATCAGTGAAGGGGGTGGCGGCACAGATACGCAGTATTTT
CAISEGGGGTDTQYF
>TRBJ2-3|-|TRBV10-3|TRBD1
TGTGCCACCGGGGGACAGGGAAGAGATACGCAGTATTTT
CATGGQGRDTQYF
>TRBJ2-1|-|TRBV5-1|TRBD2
TGCGCCAGCAGGGGGACTAGCTCCTACAATGAGCAGTTCTTC
CASRGTSSYNEQFF
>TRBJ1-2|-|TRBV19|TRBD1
TGTGCCAGTAGTCCAAGGACAGGGTCCTATGGCTACACCTTC
CASSPRTGSYGYTF
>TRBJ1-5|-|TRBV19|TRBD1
TGTGCCAGTACGGACAGGGGGAATCAGCCCCAGCATTTT
CASTDRGNQPQHF
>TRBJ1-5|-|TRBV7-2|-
TGTGCCAGCAGTTCAGACACTACTCAGCCCCAGCATTTT
CASSSDTTQPQHF
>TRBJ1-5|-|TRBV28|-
TGTGCCAGCACCCATAATGGCGTTGGCAATCAGCCCCAGCATTTT
CASTHNGVGNQPQHF
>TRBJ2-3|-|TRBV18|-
TGTGCCAGCTCAAGCAGGGGTCTAAGCACAGATACGCAGTATTTT
CASSSRGLSTDTQYF